This paragraph covers one T cell receptor (beta chain) sequence. Its target is not known. V gave up 4 bases and J gave up 1 base, with 17 bases separating them. Germline V gene lookup returns CDR1 LGHDT and CDR2 YNNKEL (reference sequence). The CDR3 is made up of 17 amino acids. This sample is part of a study of CD8 T cells in ankylosing spondylitis. Points from the study as a whole: The study identified a TCR beta motif of several highly homologous variants that appeared characteristic of ankylosing spondylitis blood.

TCRdb reprocessed the 5' RACE reads via MiXCR and lists one record per CDR3 protein. This table has a few hundred thousand distinct CDR3 sequences, approximately 20% appearing once. The chain is built from TRBV3-1 and TRBJ2-4; no definite D call. Input material: blood, either unsorted or a sorted T cell fraction (not recorded which). The sequence derives from a male donor with ankylosing spondylitis. Here the CDR3 reads CASSPPLGVGAKNIQYF. CDR3 nucleotides: TGTGCCAGCAGCCCCCCTTTGGGCGTGGGGGCCAAAAACATTCAGTACTTC.